What follows describes a single T cell receptor beta chain. Its antigen is unknown. This CDR3 contains 13 residues. Trimming took 0 bases from V and 6 from J, leaving 8 bases between them. CDR1 SGHRS and CDR2 YFSETQ come from the germline V gene. This record comes from a study of immune cell composition in non-small cell lung cancer. Assay used: immunoSEQ multiplex PCR; TCRdb lists only in-frame clones, some missing. The repertoire holds about 5,100 clones, with 70% to 90% as singletons. Overall study results and limits: Shared sequences between tumour-reactive and dominant in vivo clones were not proven.

This receptor was taken from a human donor with non-small cell lung cancer. J is TRBJ2-3 and V is TRBV5-1; D unresolved. The specimen was lung tumor tissue. The CDR3 here is CASSLAFADTQYF. The CDR3 DNA sequence: TGCGCCAGCAGCTTGGCCTTCGCGGATACGCAGTATTTT.